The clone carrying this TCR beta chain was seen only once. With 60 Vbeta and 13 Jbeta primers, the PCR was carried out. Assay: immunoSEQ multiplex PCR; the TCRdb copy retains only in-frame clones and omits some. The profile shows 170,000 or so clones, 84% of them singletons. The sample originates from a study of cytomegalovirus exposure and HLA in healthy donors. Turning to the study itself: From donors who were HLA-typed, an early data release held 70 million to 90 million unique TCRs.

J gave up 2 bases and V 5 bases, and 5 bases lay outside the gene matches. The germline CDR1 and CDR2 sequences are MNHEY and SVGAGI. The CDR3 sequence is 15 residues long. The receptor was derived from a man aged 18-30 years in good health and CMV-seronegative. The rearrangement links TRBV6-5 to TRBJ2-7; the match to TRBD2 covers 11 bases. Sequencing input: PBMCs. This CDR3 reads CASSLYSGRAYEQYF. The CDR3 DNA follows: TGTGCCAGCAGTCTCTATAGCGGGAGGGCCTACGAGCAGTACTTC.